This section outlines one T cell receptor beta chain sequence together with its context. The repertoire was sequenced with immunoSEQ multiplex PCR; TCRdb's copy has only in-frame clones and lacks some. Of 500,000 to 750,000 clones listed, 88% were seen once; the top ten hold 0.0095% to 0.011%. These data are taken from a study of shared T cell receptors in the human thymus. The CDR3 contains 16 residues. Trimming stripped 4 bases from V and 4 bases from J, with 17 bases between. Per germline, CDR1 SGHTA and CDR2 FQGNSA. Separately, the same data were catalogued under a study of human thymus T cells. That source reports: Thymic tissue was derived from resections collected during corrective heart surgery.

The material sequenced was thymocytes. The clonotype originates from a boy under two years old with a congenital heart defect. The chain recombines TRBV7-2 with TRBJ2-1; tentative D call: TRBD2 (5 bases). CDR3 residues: CASSSSGTVGYNEQFF. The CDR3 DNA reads TGTGCCAGCAGCTCCTCGGGAACCGTGGGGTACAATGAGCAGTTCTTC.